Presented here are 23 T cell receptor beta chains from one specimen sequenced in a study of T cell responses to AZD1222 COVID-19 vaccine. The method was immunoSEQ multiplex PCR; TCRdb's version includes in-frame clones alone and lacks a portion of them. The data hold more than 90,000 clones, with roughly 91% observed a single time. This specimen was peripheral blood, taken 28 days after the second AZD1222 dose. These receptors were collected from an adult who received the AZD1222 COVID-19 vaccine.

This chain links TRBV19 with TRBJ1-5, with 10 bases that match TRBD1. CDR3 length: 15 amino acids. Germline CDR1 reads LNHDA; CDR2 reads SQIVND (reference sequence). The junction had 5 bases not matched to a gene; V was cut back by 5 bases and J by 4 bases. As DNA, the CDR3 is TGTGCCAGTAGTCAGGGACAGGGGCTTAATCAGCCCCAGCATTTT. Translation gives CASSQGQGLNQPQHF.

This chain joins TRBV6-5 and TRBJ2-7; no firm D call. The CDR3 has 14 amino acids. V lost 2 bases and J lost 5, with 13 bases in between. Per germline, CDR1 MNHEY and CDR2 SVGAGI. The chain's CDR3 is CASSYMSNNDEQYF. CDR3 DNA sequence: TGTGCCAGCAGTTACATGAGTAATAACGACGAGCAGTACTTC.

V usage is TRBV13 and J usage is TRBJ1-3; the D gene is possibly TRBD1 (6 bases). Germline CDR1 is PRHDT and CDR2 is FYEKMQ (reference sequence). The CDR3 consists of 15 residues. With 0 bases removed from V and 4 bases from J, the gap between germline ends came to 10 bases. The DNA of the CDR3 is TGTGCCAGCAGCTTAGGCCCGGGGACAGGAAACACCATATATTTT. Its protein is CASSLGPGTGNTIYF.

This clone was seen only a few times. The gene calls are TRBV6-4 and TRBJ1-1; 9 bases line up with TRBD1. The CDR3 totals 15 residues. The germline V gene encodes CDR1 MRHNA and CDR2 SNTAGT. After removal of 7 bases from V and 3 bases from J, the junction contained 9 bases not matched to a gene. CDR3 in DNA: TGTGCCAGCAATATACAACAGGGGGCACACACTGAAGCTTTCTTT. Its protein is CASNIQQGAHTEAFF.

J is TRBJ1-2 and V is TRBV15, with D unclear. The CDR3 covers 16 residues. V lost 1 base to trimming and J lost 2 bases, with 14 bases between them. CDR1 is LNHNV, CDR2 YYDKDF, per germline (reference sequence). This CDR3 reads CATSRVPQAPNYGYTF. The CDR3 nucleotides are TGTGCCACCAGCAGAGTCCCACAAGCGCCGAACTATGGCTACACCTTC. Combining the CDR3 with reference TRBV15 and TRBJ1-2 gives the whole variable domain DAMVIQNPRYQVTQFGKPVTLSCSQTLNHNVMYWYQQKSSQAPKLLFHYYDKDFNNEADTPDNFQSRRPNTSFCFLDIRSPGLGDTAMYLCATSRVPQAPNYGYTFGSGTRLTVV.

The rearrangement joins TRBV27 to TRBJ1-5; D might be TRBD1 (6 bases). The CDR3 sequence is 17 residues long. Germline CDR1 is MNHEY and CDR2 is SMNVEV (reference sequence). Trimming shortened V by 6 bases and J by 0 bases, and 18 bases separated the two germline ends. CDR3 bases: TGTGCCAGCAGACGGGGGGGCGACCCCTTTAGCAATCAGCCCCAGCATTTT. It is translated as CASRRGGDPFSNQPQHF.

The V gene is TRBV4-2, the J gene TRBJ1-5; D possibly corresponds to TRBD1 (6 bases). The CDR3 loop spans 16 amino acids. Germline assignment: CDR1 LGHNA and CDR2 YNFKEQ. Trimming took off 3 bases at V and 2 bases at J, with 14 bases between the two ends. The CDR3 reads CASSQPGGQGNQPQHF. As DNA, the CDR3 is TGTGCCAGCAGCCAGCCTGGGGGCCAGGGCAATCAGCCCCAGCATTTT.

The chain is built from TRBV7-8 and TRBJ2-6, with 10 bases aligning to TRBD1. Germline assignment: CDR1 SGHVS and CDR2 FQNEAQ. CDR3 length: 17 residues. V trimming: 5 bases; J trimming: 2 bases; junction bases outside the gene matches: 6. The CDR3 DNA reads as TGTGCCAGCAGCCCCCGGACAGGGGGGACTGGGGCCAACGTCCTGACTTTC. Protein sequence: CASSPRTGGTGANVLTF.

The rearrangement links TRBV5-1 to TRBJ2-7; TRBD1 is a possible D gene (5 bases). This CDR3 spans 16 amino acids. V dropped 2 bases and J dropped 1 base, with 16 bases sitting between them. From germline, CDR1 is SGHRS and CDR2 YFSETQ. CDR3 bases: TGCGCCAGCAGCTTTCCGACAGATGTGATGTCCTACGAGCAGTACTTC. Its protein product is CASSFPTDVMSYEQYF.

The chain couples TRBV10-3 to TRBJ2-7; D is tentatively TRBD1 or TRBD2 (5 bases each). The CDR3 runs to 12 residues. Germline V lookup: CDR1 ENHRY, CDR2 SYGVKD. Trimming took off 3 bases at V and 10 bases at J, with 13 bases between the two ends. In DNA, the CDR3 is TGTGCCATCAGTGAACAGACAGAGGGCCAGTACTTC. This translates into CAISEQTEGQYF.

Turning to this clone: This same CDR3 is encoded by further DNA sequences in the sample. This chain connects TRBV4-1 to TRBJ2-7; tentative D call: TRBD1 (6 bases). Looked up from germline, CDR1 is MGHRA and CDR2 is YSYEKL. The CDR3 is made up of 16 amino acids. Trimming left V 4 bases short and J 0 bases short, with 16 bases between. The CDR3 loop reads CASSLLLGGTSYEQYF. CDR3 sequence (DNA): TGCGCCAGCAGCCTCCTGTTAGGGGGTACCTCCTACGAGCAGTACTTC.

The chain has TRBV11-2 and TRBJ2-7; TRBD2 agrees at 9 bases. V gave up 5 bases and J gave up 2 bases; unmatched junction bases: 4. Germline values: CDR1 SGHAT, CDR2 FQNNGV. The CDR3 contains 14 residues. CDR3: CASSQSGGTYEQYF. The CDR3 nucleotides are TGTGCCAGCAGCCAAAGCGGGGGGACCTACGAGCAGTACTTC.

The chain employs TRBV19 and TRBJ1-3; TRBD1 matches 8 bases. After removal of 2 bases from V and 0 bases from J, the junction contained 3 bases not matched to a gene. The germline V gene has CDR1 LNHDA and CDR2 SQIVND (reference sequence). CDR3 length: 16 amino acids. CDR3 amino acids: CASSIQGAHSGNTIYF. The CDR3 DNA reads as TGTGCCAGTAGTATACAGGGGGCACACTCTGGAAACACCATATATTTT.

J is TRBJ1-4 and V is TRBV11-3; D is perhaps TRBD1 (6 bases). Germline lookup yields CDR1 SGHNT and CDR2 YENEEA. The CDR3 runs to 15 residues. V lost 7 bases and J 7 bases, leaving 19 bases between the germline ends. The CDR3 is CASTHWGRPAEKLFF. As DNA, the CDR3 is TGTGCCAGCACCCATTGGGGGCGCCCGGCTGAAAAACTGTTTTTT.

The chain is built from TRBV7-9 and TRBJ2-2; tentative D call: TRBD1 (5 bases). Germline CDR1 SEHNR, CDR2 FQNEAQ (reference sequence). V gave up 11 bases and J gave up 4 bases, with 14 bases separating them. The length of the CDR3 is 13 residues. The chain's CDR3 is CAQGSALTGELFF. The CDR3 nucleotides are TGTGCCCAGGGCTCAGCACTCACCGGGGAGCTGTTTTTT.

Here the CDR3 reads CASSPDSSGNTIYF. As DNA, the CDR3 is TGTGCCAGCAGCCCCGACAGCTCTGGAAACACCATATATTTT. V gene TRBV3-1 (or the pseudogene TRBV3-2) combines with J gene TRBJ1-3; the D gene is possibly TRBD1 (5 bases). Germline V lookup: CDR1 LGHDT, CDR2 YNNKEL (reference sequence). CDR3 length: 14 amino acids. V was cut by 4 bases and J by 0 bases, with 7 bases left in between.

This sequence joins TRBV7-2 and TRBJ1-1; 8 nucleotides match TRBD1. V gave up 5 bases and J gave up 5 bases; unmatched junction bases: 7. Germline V gene sequence: CDR1 SGHTA, CDR2 FQGNSA. This CDR3 has 14 residues. Here the CDR3 reads CASSPGQGGTEAFF. In DNA form, the CDR3 reads TGTGCCAGCAGCCCAGGACAGGGAGGGACTGAAGCTTTCTTT. Using reference TRBV7-2 and TRBJ1-1 for the parts outside the CDR3, the full variable domain is GAGVSQSPSNKVTEKGKDVELRCDPISGHTALYWYRQSLGQGLEFLIYFQGNSAPDKSGLPSDRFSAERTGGSVSTLTIQRTQQEDSAVYLCASSPGQGGTEAFFGQGTRLTVV.

The genes are TRBV11-3 and TRBJ1-6, with a possible D match to TRBD1 (5 bases). V lost 1 base to trimming and J lost 8 bases, with 12 bases between them. Per the germline V gene, CDR1 is SGHNT and CDR2 is YENEEA. This CDR3 is built from 15 residues. The CDR3 coding sequence is TGTGCCAGCAGCTTAGGACCTTCACAGGATTCACCCCTCCACTTT. Translating it yields CASSLGPSQDSPLHF. The whole variable domain, filled in from reference TRBV11-3 and TRBJ1-6, reads EAGVVQSPRYKIIEKKQPVAFWCNPISGHNTLYWYLQNLGQGPELLIRYENEEAVDDSQLPKDRFSAERLKGVDSTLKIQPAELGDSAVYLCASSLGPSQDSPLHFGNGTRLTVT.

The genes are TRBV19 and TRBJ2-7; 9 nucleotides align to TRBD2. Trimming removed 1 base from V and 3 bases from J; junction bases left unmatched: 4. Germline V CDR1 and CDR2: LNHDA, SQIVND (reference sequence). The CDR3 spans 15 residues. The CDR3 reads CASSIVASGNYEQYF. As DNA, the CDR3 is TGTGCCAGTAGTATAGTAGCTAGCGGGAACTACGAGCAGTACTTC.

This chain uses TRBV27 with TRBJ2-7; 7 bases are a match to TRBD1. This CDR3 spans 15 amino acids. Germline trimming cut 5 bases from V and 3 bases from J; bases unmatched to any gene: 10. Germline V gene sequence: CDR1 MNHEY, CDR2 SMNVEV (reference sequence). The CDR3 coding sequence is TGTGCCAGCAGTCCTTACGGGACAGATAACTACGAGCAGTACTTC. Translation gives CASSPYGTDNYEQYF.

This clone has a single count. The CDR3 protein is CASSQGWDTNTEAFF. In DNA, the CDR3 is TGTGCCAGTAGTCAGGGTTGGGACACCAACACTGAAGCTTTCTTT. The chain links TRBV19 to TRBJ1-1, with a tentative D call TRBD1 (6 bases). CDR1 and CDR2 from the germline V gene are LNHDA and SQIVND (reference sequence). CDR3 length equals 15 residues. Between the trimmed V and J ends, which lost 5 bases and 2 bases, there was a span of 15 bases.

This chain uses TRBV7-2 with TRBJ2-1; D not resolved. Germline values: CDR1 SGHTA, CDR2 FQGNSA. Trimming left V 2 bases short and J 2 bases short, with 4 bases between. The length of the CDR3 is 13 residues. The DNA of the CDR3 is TGTGCCAGCAGCTTAAACCCCTACAATGAGCAGTTCTTC. The encoded protein is CASSLNPYNEQFF.

This chain joins TRBV9 and TRBJ1-5; no reliable D call. Trimming took 3 bases from V and 4 from J, leaving 14 bases between them. CDR1 and CDR2 from the germline V gene are SGDLS and YYNGEE. This CDR3 has 15 amino acids. In DNA form, the CDR3 reads TGTGCCAGCAGCGCCTCCTTGAGCCCGAATCAGCCCCAGCATTTT. Protein sequence: CASSASLSPNQPQHF.